This TCR beta chain was sequenced during a study of identical twins. This clonotype was observed many times. V lost 6 bases and J lost 9, with 15 bases in between. The CDR3 totals 13 residues. Each CDR3 protein is one row after TCRdb ran MiXCR on the 5' RACE reads. The sample contains about 530,000 distinct CDR3 sequences, approximately 20% of which appear only once. A further study also used this sample, focusing on yellow fever vaccine responses in identical twins.

The gene calls are TRBV12-3 or TRBV12-4 and TRBJ2-1; D ambiguous. The source material was CD4+ T cells sorted from blood. The clonotype originates from a woman aged 18-29 years in good health. The CDR3: CASSPGWRGEQFF. CDR3 in DNA: TGTGCCAGCAGCCCCGGTTGGAGAGGTGAGCAGTTCTTC.